What follows is one T cell receptor beta chain and its context. Antigen: not known. The data were taken from a study of identical twins. Findings and limits, study-wide: Among beta out-of-frame sequences, excess sharing between twins appeared weaker. Models underestimated how often monozygotic twins shared out-of-frame TCR alpha.

V gave up 5 bases and J gave up 3 bases; unmatched junction bases: 10. This CDR3 has 15 residues. CDR1 is DFQATT and CDR2 is SNEGSKA in the germline V gene (reference sequence). TCRdb used MiXCR to reprocess the 5' RACE reads, holding one entry per CDR3 protein. Of roughly 480,000 distinct CDR3 sequences in the sample, 24% are singletons; the top ten hold just under 3%. These data were likewise used in another study, on T cells expressing NK-cell markers. That paper states: Four donors showed these clonotypes also leading the CD3+CD56-NKG2C+ fraction.

The sequence came from a woman younger than 35 in good health. The chain carries TRBV20-1 and TRBJ2-1, with 7 bases matching TRBD2. The sequenced sample was CD4+ T cells sorted from blood. In DNA, the CDR3 is TGCAGTGCTGGGCGGGAGAGGATCAGCTACAATGAGCAGTTCTTC. As protein: CSAGRERISYNEQFF.